This T cell receptor (beta chain) was captured in a study of cytomegalovirus exposure and HLA in healthy donors. Whole-study context: The approximately 120 validation repertoires were reported in a later analysis to have been generated on the same platform as the roughly 700 first-cohort repertoires. General study findings and limits: CMV antigen specificity of three CMV-associated chains was confirmed in vitro. Cytomegalovirus status was reportedly diagnosed by the classifier with high sensitivity and specificity.

Some clones are missing from TCRdb's copy, which holds only in-frame ones; the method was immunoSEQ multiplex PCR. This sample has about 280,000 clones; 86% occur once, and the top ten carry more than 0.8%. A remark on this clone: Its antigen is currently unknown.

CDR1 is MDHEN, CDR2 SYDVKM, per germline. Trimming took off 2 bases at V and 12 bases at J, with 10 bases between the two ends. This CDR3 has 11 residues. While the first cohort had around 700 subjects, the donors belonged to the separate validation cohort of over a hundred subjects. The sequence derives from a young woman in good health and CMV-seronegative. The chain recombines TRBV28 with TRBJ1-1; D is unresolved. The material sequenced was PBMCs. CDR3 DNA: TGTGCCAGCAGTTTAGAGGGCAGGCCTTTCTTT. It codes for CASSLEGRPFF.